Listed here are 6 T cell receptor beta chains from one sample, sequenced in a study of immune characterization of retroperitoneal liposarcoma. MiXCR, run by TCRdb on the PCR reads, gives a single entry per CDR3 protein. Among about 11,000 distinct CDR3 sequences listed, about 50% were seen once. The sequencing sample was made of tumor tissue. Receptors originate from a female donor with retroperitoneal liposarcoma.

As to this clonotype: A read error is likely, as this CDR3 ends without the conserved phenylalanine or tryptophan. Because the CDR3's place on the DNA is in doubt, the DNA is left out and the CDR3 is given as listed by TCRdb. The V and J genes are TRBV20-1 and TRBJ2-3; the table's D call TRBD2 went unverified against the DNA. Germline loops: CDR1 DFQATT, CDR2 SNEGSKA (reference sequence). The CDR3 length equals 14 residues, ends included. The CDR3 is CSDVILAHCILNLL.

This clonotype has more than one count but fewer than ten. This sequence joins TRBV27 and TRBJ2-1; D gene ambiguous. With the DNA end fitting TRBJ2-7 better, the J assignment may be wrong. The CDR3 runs to 15 residues. CDR1 MNHEY and CDR2 SMNVEV come from the germline V gene (reference sequence). The CDR3 reads CASSLFGERIREQYF. The CDR3 nucleotides read TGTGCCAGCAGTTTATTTGGGGAAAGAATACGCGAGCAGTACTTC.

The V and J genes are TRBV6-5 and TRBJ2-2; D is unresolved. The CDR3 totals 19 residues. Germline V gene sequence: CDR1 MNHEY, CDR2 SVGAGI. Trimming left V 1 base short and J 4 bases short, with 22 bases between. In DNA form, the CDR3 reads TGTGCCAGCAGTTACTTCGCGTCGGCGTCCGGCCCACCCACCGGGGAGCTGTTTTTT. Encoded protein: CASSYFASASGPPTGELFF.

CDR3 nucleotides: TGTGCCAGCAGTTCCAACCCAGGGGCCGGCTCCTACGAGCAGTACTTC. Its translation: CASSSNPGAGSYEQYF. The V and J genes are TRBV7-2 and TRBJ2-1; weak D call: TRBD1 (6 bases). The DNA end is a closer match to TRBJ2-7, so the J assignment may be wrong. The germline V gene encodes CDR1 SGHTA and CDR2 FQGNSA. CDR3 length equals 16 residues.

This chain uses TRBV11-2 with TRBJ2-1; weak D call: TRBD2 (5 bases). Germline V CDR1 and CDR2: SGHAT, FQNNGV. The CDR3 totals 16 residues. V was trimmed by 6 bases and J by 0 bases, leaving 15 bases between them. The chain's CDR3 is CASSRRSASSYNEQFF. CDR3 in DNA: TGTGCCAGCAGTCGCCGTAGCGCCTCCTCCTACAATGAGCAGTTCTTC.

This clonotype is labeled medium-sized (0.01 to 0.1%). The genes are TRBV12-3 or TRBV12-4 and TRBJ2-3; D unresolved. Trimming took 4 bases from V and 0 from J, leaving 8 bases between them. The CDR3 sequence is 14 residues long. In DNA form, the CDR3 reads TGTGCCAGCAGTTCGGTGACTAGCACAGATACGCAGTATTTT. Its translation is CASSSVTSTDTQYF.